This paragraph reports one T cell receptor (beta chain). This entry belongs to a study of blood T cells in healthy people across ages. A J-beta primer mix and a sample-barcoded 5' primer were used in a second PCR of about 6 to 12 cycles. TCRdb independently ran MiXCR on the 5' RACE reads; one entry per CDR3 protein. The data contain 700,000 or so distinct CDR3 sequences, around 43% of them singletons. CDR3 length equals 15 residues. Germline values: CDR1 LNHDA, CDR2 SQIVND (reference sequence). Trimming left V 7 bases short and J 5 bases short, with 18 bases between. This clonotype was sampled from a man older than 75 in good health. The material sequenced was blood. The rearrangement joins TRBV19 to TRBJ2-1; weak D call: TRBD1 (6 bases). CDR3 residues: CASTAGRGQNNEQFF. The CDR3 DNA sequence: TGTGCCAGTACGGCTGGCAGGGGCCAAAACAATGAGCAGTTCTTC.